Below, one TCR beta chain is given with its context. As yet, its antigen is unknown. The data were obtained in a study of T cell responses to AZD1222 COVID-19 vaccine. Overall study results and limits: Clonal diversity may have been underestimated, and the donors were mostly white British, with more females than males.

The protocol was immunoSEQ multiplex PCR, while the TCRdb copy is restricted to in-frame clones and leaves out a portion. Of fewer than 200,000 clones listed, approximately 90% are singletons. The V end was cut by 6 bases, the J end by 5 bases, with 17 bases between. This CDR3 is built from 15 residues. The germline CDR1 and CDR2 sequences are MNHEY and SVGAGI. This rearrangement joins TRBV6-5 to TRBJ2-1, with D perhaps TRBD1 or TRBD2 (6 bases each). This material consisted of peripheral blood, taken 28 days after the second dose of the MenACWY control vaccine. This TCR derives from an adult who received the MenACWY meningococcal vaccine as a control. CDR3 in amino acids: CASRRGSSANNEQFF. Written as DNA, the CDR3 is TGTGCCAGCAGGAGGGGGTCTAGCGCTAACAATGAGCAGTTCTTC.